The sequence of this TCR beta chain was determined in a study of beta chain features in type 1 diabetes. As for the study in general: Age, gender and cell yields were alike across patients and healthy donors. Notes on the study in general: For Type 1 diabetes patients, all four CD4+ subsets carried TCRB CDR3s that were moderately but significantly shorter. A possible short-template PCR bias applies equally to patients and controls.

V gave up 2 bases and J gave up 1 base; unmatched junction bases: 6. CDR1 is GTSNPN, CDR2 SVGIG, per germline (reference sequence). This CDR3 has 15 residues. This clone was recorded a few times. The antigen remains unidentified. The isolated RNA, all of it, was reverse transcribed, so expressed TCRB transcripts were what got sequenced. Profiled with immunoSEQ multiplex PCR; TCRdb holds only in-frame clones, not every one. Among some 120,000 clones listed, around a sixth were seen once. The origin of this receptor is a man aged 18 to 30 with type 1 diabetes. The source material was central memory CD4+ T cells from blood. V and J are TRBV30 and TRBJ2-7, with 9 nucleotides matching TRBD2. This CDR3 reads CAWSPGLAGSYEQYF. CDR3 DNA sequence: TGTGCCTGGAGTCCAGGGCTAGCGGGGTCCTACGAGCAGTACTTC.